This T cell receptor (beta chain) comes out of a study of blood T cell repertoires in COVID-19. Looking at the study overall: T cells, B-cell-depleted T cells, or PBMCs provided the cDNA or gDNA that served as material.

V lost 0 bases, J lost 8 bases, and 6 bases stayed unmatched. The V gene's germline CDR1 is SGDLS and CDR2 YYNGEE. The CDR3 spans 15 residues. Method: immunoSEQ multiplex PCR; TCRdb's copy keeps in-frame clones and lacks some. The data contain tens of thousands of clones, roughly nine tenths of them singletons. The V gene is TRBV9, the J gene TRBJ2-1, with 9 nucleotides matching TRBD1. Sequencing input: peripheral blood. This TCR was recovered from a man between 65 and 85 years old with active COVID-19. This CDR3 is CASSVGQGGFDEQFF. CDR3 bases: TGTGCCAGCAGCGTAGGACAGGGGGGATTCGATGAGCAGTTCTTC.